This TCR beta chain was found in a study of blood T cell repertoires in COVID-19. CDR1 and CDR2 (germline): SQVTM, ANQGSEA. The CDR3 loop spans 14 amino acids. V shed 7 bases and J shed 3 bases, with 13 bases lying between them. The Seattle site enrolled patients during active infection and followed them longitudinally. Clones were sequenced by immunoSEQ multiplex PCR, and TCRdb holds only the in-frame ones, with some missing. The sample carries under 200,000 clones, 84% recorded once. The rearrangement links TRBV29-1 to TRBJ2-6; D perhaps matches TRBD2 (5 bases). Sequencing was performed on peripheral blood. This sequence was found in an older woman with COVID-19, enrolled during active disease. The CDR3 here is CSAKEGFGANVLTF. CDR3 DNA: TGCAGCGCAAAAGAGGGCTTTGGGGCCAACGTCCTGACTTTC.